The 25 T cell receptor beta chains below all came from one sample that was sequenced in a study of cytomegalovirus exposure and HLA in healthy donors. Primers for the PCR totalled 60 Vbeta and 13 Jbeta. Here immunoSEQ multiplex PCR was the method, and the copy in TCRdb shows in-frame clones only, minus some. This table has around 200,000 clones, more than 60% appearing once. Material for sequencing was PBMCs. Receptor source: a girl aged 2 to 10 in good health and CMV-seronegative.

The rearrangement joins TRBV28 to TRBJ1-2; D is ambiguous. Trimming left V 3 bases short and J 4 bases short, with 15 bases between. The CDR3 covers 15 residues. CDR1 and CDR2 from the germline V gene are MDHEN and SYDVKM. The CDR3 DNA is TGTGCCAGCAGTTTTGACGGAGGAGCGACCTATGGCTACACCTTC. It is translated as CASSFDGGATYGYTF.

The CDR3 nucleotides read TGTGCCAGCTGGCTACTTGCTAGGGGGGACAGGGCCCCCTACGAGCAGTACTTC. This sequence encodes CASWLLARGDRAPYEQYF. This rearrangement joins TRBV21-1 to TRBJ2-7; the listed D gene, TRBD1, was not tested against the DNA. TRBV21-1 is classified as a pseudogene. The CDR3 sequence is 18 residues long.

The gene calls are TRBV19 and TRBJ1-2; 7 bases are shared with TRBD1. Germline CDR1 and CDR2: LNHDA and SQIVND (reference sequence). The CDR3 loop spans 13 amino acids. V lost 10 bases to trimming and J lost 3 bases; unmatched junction nucleotides: 8. The DNA of the CDR3 is TGTGCCACCCGGGACAGCCCCTACTATGGCTACACCTTC. Its translation is CATRDSPYYGYTF.

The CDR3 DNA sequence: TGCGCCAGCAGCCTAACAAGGTGGAGGGATCCTTCGAGTGGCTACACCTTC. Protein product: CASSLTRWRDPSSGYTF. The chain employs TRBV4-1 and TRBJ1-2, with D unclear. This CDR3 contains 17 residues. The V end lost 4 bases, the J end lost 7 bases, and 25 bases lay between the germline ends. Germline V gene data show CDR1 as MGHRA and CDR2 as YSYEKL.

The rearrangement joins TRBV6-5 to TRBJ1-5; 8 nucleotides match TRBD1. This CDR3 region has 13 residues. After removal of 5 bases from V and 4 bases from J, the junction contained 1 base not matched to a gene. Germline CDR1 is MNHEY and CDR2 is SVGAGI. The CDR3 nucleotides are TGTGCCAGCAGTCAGGGGGCTAATCAGCCCCAGCATTTT. This codes for CASSQGANQPQHF.

The V call is TRBV10-3, the J call TRBJ2-3, with TRBD2 matching 7 bases. The CDR3 contains 16 residues. V was pared by 6 bases and J by 0 bases, with 9 bases of the junction left unmatched. Germline V gene lookup returns CDR1 ENHRY and CDR2 SYGVKD. This CDR3 is CAISPGTSVSTDTQYF. CDR3 coding DNA: TGTGCCATCAGCCCAGGCACTAGCGTAAGCACAGATACGCAGTATTTT.

This chain joins TRBV7-2 and TRBJ1-6; D perhaps matches TRBD1 (6 bases). The CDR3 runs 14 residues. V lost 2 bases to trimming and J lost 8 bases, with 10 bases between them. From germline, CDR1 is SGHTA and CDR2 FQGNSA. The chain's CDR3 is CASSLYRVDSPLHF. In DNA form, the CDR3 reads TGTGCCAGCAGCTTATACAGGGTGGATTCACCCCTCCACTTT.

The genes are TRBV14 and TRBJ1-2; tentative D call: TRBD1 (5 bases). The CDR3 contains 14 residues. Germline CDR1 is SGHDN and CDR2 is FVKESK. Trimming pared 6 bases from V and 1 base from J, leaving 12 bases between. DNA of the CDR3: TGTGCCAGCAGTTCTCTGACAGATAACTATGGCTACACCTTC. This sequence encodes CASSSLTDNYGYTF.

The rearrangement joins TRBV4-1 to TRBJ1-2; a possible D gene is TRBD1 (5 bases). The V end was cut by 0 bases, the J end by 4 bases, with 12 bases between. This CDR3 spans 15 amino acids. The germline V gene encodes CDR1 MGHRA and CDR2 YSYEKL. CDR3: CASSQDNVRAYGYTF. Written as DNA, the CDR3 is TGCGCCAGCAGCCAAGATAATGTCAGGGCCTATGGCTACACCTTC.

In regard to this clone: Distinct nucleotide sequences in the sample also encode this CDR3. V gene TRBV7-9 combines with J gene TRBJ2-5; 10 bases are shared with TRBD1. The trim removed 0 bases at V and 4 bases at J, leaving 2 bases unmatched. The length of the CDR3 is 15 residues. Germline V CDR1 and CDR2: SEHNR, FQNEAQ (reference sequence). The CDR3 reads CASSLAGTGVETQYF. The CDR3 DNA reads TGTGCCAGCAGCTTAGCCGGGACAGGGGTAGAGACCCAGTACTTC.

The chain has TRBV6-4 and TRBJ1-2; 8 nucleotides agree with TRBD1. In germline, CDR1 is MRHNA, CDR2 SNTAGT. V lost 0 bases, J lost 8 bases, and 11 bases stayed unmatched. The CDR3 is made up of 16 amino acids. CDR3 loop: CASSDSPDAGGQGYTF. CDR3 coding DNA: TGTGCCAGCAGTGACTCCCCCGACGCAGGGGGCCAGGGCTACACCTTC.

The chain joins TRBV4-1 to TRBJ2-7, with 10 bases lining up with TRBD1. This CDR3 has 18 residues. The germline V gene encodes CDR1 MGHRA and CDR2 YSYEKL. V lost 6 bases to trimming and J lost 0 bases; unmatched junction nucleotides: 14. CDR3 nucleotides: TGCGCCAGCAGTCCGGGACAGGGGACATCCCTCCTCTCCTACGAGCAGTACTTC. Amino acids: CASSPGQGTSLLSYEQYF.

There are a few counts of this clone. This sequence joins TRBV6-1 and TRBJ1-2; 8 bases agree with TRBD1. V shed 3 bases, J shed 9 bases, and the junction held 6 bases outside the gene matches. CDR1 MNHNS and CDR2 SASEGT come from the germline V gene. The CDR3 has 13 residues. CDR3 protein: CASSDRQGRRYTF. The CDR3 coding sequence is TGTGCCAGCAGTGATAGACAGGGGCGACGCTACACCTTC.

This clone has only one observation. Other DNA variants within this sample encode the same CDR3. The chain carries TRBV30 and TRBJ1-4, with 7 bases identical to TRBD1. The germline gives CDR1 GTSNPN, CDR2 SVGIG (reference sequence). Trimming cost V 0 bases and J 8 bases; bases outside gene matches: 3. This CDR3 is built from 13 residues. The CDR3: CAWSVGGNEKLFF. The CDR3 bases are TGTGCCTGGAGTGTAGGGGGCAACGAAAAACTGTTTTTT.

The chain couples TRBV6-5 to TRBJ2-2; D gene ambiguous. Germline V gene sequence: CDR1 MNHEY, CDR2 SVGAGI. The CDR3 covers 14 residues. Trimming shortened V by 5 bases and J by 5 bases, and 12 bases separated the two germline ends. CDR3 loop: CASSLSTWTGELFF. The CDR3 nucleotides read TGTGCCAGCAGTCTCTCTACGTGGACCGGGGAGCTGTTTTTT.

The chain recombines TRBV7-6 with TRBJ2-3; possible D gene TRBD2, 6 bases. CDR1 is SGHVS, CDR2 FNYEAQ, per germline. The V and J ends lost 0 bases and 1 base respectively, with 8 bases between them. The CDR3 is 15 residues long. This CDR3 reads CASSLAGGRTDTQYF. CDR3 in DNA: TGTGCCAGCAGCTTAGCGGGGGGTCGCACAGATACGCAGTATTTT. Filled out from reference TRBV7-6 and TRBJ2-3, the complete variable domain reads GAGVSQSPRYKVTKRGQDVALRCDPISGHVSLYWYRQALGQGPEFLTYFNYEAQQDKSGLPNDRFSAERPEGSISTLTIQRTEQRDSAMYRCASSLAGGRTDTQYFGPGTRLTVL.

Comment on this clone: One end of the junction varies from germline; a read error may be responsible. V and J are TRBV18 and TRBJ2-7, with TRBD2 matching over 7 bases. Germline CDR1 is KGHSH and CDR2 is LQKENI. The CDR3 covers 14 residues. CDR3 sequence (DNA): TGTGCCGGCTCCCCGGGACTAAGCTCCTACGAGCAGTACTTC. Translated: CAGSPGLSSYEQYF. Looking up the rest from reference TRBV18 and TRBJ2-7 gives the full variable domain: NAGVMQNPRHLVRRRGQEARLRCSPMKGHSHVYWYRQLPEEGLKFMVYLQKENIIDESGMPKERFSAEFPKEGPSILRIQQVVRGDSAAYFCAGSPGLSSYEQYFGPGTRLTVT.

The genes are TRBV6-5 and TRBJ2-7; a possible D gene is TRBD2 (7 bases). Germline CDR1 MNHEY, CDR2 SVGAGI. This CDR3 is 14 amino acids long. With 6 bases removed from V and 3 bases from J, the gap between germline ends came to 15 bases. The CDR3 sequence: CASSPEGGFYEQYF. Written as DNA, the CDR3 is TGTGCCAGCAGCCCTGAGGGGGGGTTCTACGAGCAGTACTTC.

The chain joins TRBV4-1 to TRBJ2-3; weak D call: TRBD1 (6 bases). Germline CDR1 reads MGHRA; CDR2 reads YSYEKL. V lost 1 base to trimming and J lost 1 base, with 15 bases between them. CDR3 length: 17 amino acids. The CDR3 is CASSQVGGPSGTDTQYF. The CDR3 nucleotides are TGCGCCAGCAGCCAAGTTGGGGGCCCCTCCGGCACAGATACGCAGTATTTT.

The chain employs TRBV11-2 and TRBJ1-3; no reliable D call. The germline V and J ends were trimmed by 5 bases and 0 bases, with 8 bases remaining between them. The CDR3 covers 14 residues. Germline values: CDR1 SGHAT, CDR2 FQNNGV. CDR3 sequence (DNA): TGTGCCAGCAGCGGGCTGTTCTCTGGAAACACCATATATTTT. Translation: CASSGLFSGNTIYF.

This clone was picked up a small number of times. This rearrangement joins TRBV19 to TRBJ1-2; the D gene is possibly TRBD1 (6 bases). Per germline, CDR1 LNHDA and CDR2 SQIVND (reference sequence). V lost 5 bases and J 8 bases, leaving 27 bases between the germline ends. CDR3 length equals 17 residues. The CDR3 DNA sequence: TGTGCCAGTAGTTTTAACGACGGGCCCAGGGGAAATGGCGGCTACACCTTC. Protein sequence: CASSFNDGPRGNGGYTF.

The gene calls are TRBV7-2 and TRBJ2-7; D unresolved. V lost 1 base to trimming and J lost 1 base, with 5 bases between them. From germline, CDR1 is SGHTA and CDR2 FQGNSA. This CDR3 has 13 amino acids. As DNA, the CDR3 is TGTGCCAGCAGCTTAGTAGATTCCTACGAGCAGTACTTC. Amino acids: CASSLVDSYEQYF.

The chain combines TRBV30 with TRBJ2-3; a weak D match, TRBD1 (6 bases). Trimming took 4 bases from V and 2 from J, leaving 16 bases between them. This CDR3 comprises 15 residues. Germline V gene lookup returns CDR1 GTSNPN and CDR2 SVGIG (reference sequence). CDR3: CAWTTTGGPTDTQYF. CDR3 coding DNA: TGTGCCTGGACCACGACAGGAGGACCCACAGATACGCAGTATTTT.

The rearrangement uses TRBV15 and TRBJ1-2, with D possibly being TRBD1 (6 bases). The CDR3 contains 15 residues. Trimming cost V 5 bases and J 0 bases, with 13 bases left between them. Germline-derived CDR1 and CDR2 are LNHNV and YYDKDF (reference sequence). The CDR3 here is CATSRKDRTNYGYTF. The DNA of the CDR3 is TGTGCCACCAGCCGAAAAGACAGGACTAACTATGGCTACACCTTC.

The V call is TRBV2, the J call TRBJ1-6; D is undetermined. Trimming left V 7 bases short and J 5 bases short, with 18 bases between. This CDR3 has 16 residues. The germline V gene encodes CDR1 SNHLY and CDR2 FYNNEI. CDR3 nucleotides: TGTGCCAGCACCCCCTGGCTCCAGGCAAATAATTCACCCCTCCACTTT. As protein: CASTPWLQANNSPLHF.